Detailed here is one TCR beta chain. The sample belongs to a study of T cells after yellow fever vaccination. TCRdb re-analysed the 5' RACE reads in MiXCR, keeping a single row per CDR3 protein. The sample records approximately 330,000 distinct CDR3 sequences, under 15% being singletons. CDR3 length equals 17 residues. The V gene end was trimmed by 6 bases and the J gene end by 4 bases; junction bases not matched to a gene: 10. Germline CDR1 is LGHNA and CDR2 is YSLEER. The chain links TRBV4-3 to TRBJ2-3; 13 positions agree with TRBD2. The receptor was derived from a young man who received the YFV17D yellow fever vaccine. This specimen was CD4+ T cells sorted from PBMCs, taken 15 days after the yellow fever booster vaccination. The CDR3 sequence is CASSGTSGTAVADTQYF. The CDR3 DNA follows: TGCGCCAGCAGTGGGACTAGCGGGACGGCGGTGGCAGATACGCAGTATTTT.